What follows is one T cell receptor (beta chain) and its context. The antigen is not known. The entry originates in a study of beta chain features in type 1 diabetes. General study findings and limits: TCRB CDR3s from Type 1 diabetes patients were moderately but significantly shorter in all four CD4+ subsets.

Trimming left V 5 bases short and J 0 bases short, with 10 bases between. This CDR3 is built from 13 residues. Looked up from germline, CDR1 is GTSNPN and CDR2 is SVGIG (reference sequence). Every isolated RNA sample was fully reverse transcribed, so sequencing captured expressed TCRB transcripts. The repertoire was sequenced with immunoSEQ multiplex PCR; TCRdb's copy has only in-frame clones and lacks some. The sample includes 310,000 or so clones, around 8.5% of them seen just once. Sequenced sample: central memory CD4+ T cells from blood. The chain joins TRBV30 to TRBJ1-1, with D maybe TRBD1 (6 bases). The source of this sequence is a man aged 30 to 45 with type 1 diabetes. The CDR3 region is CAWGTGLNTEAFF. The CDR3 bases are TGTGCCTGGGGCACAGGGCTGAACACTGAAGCTTTCTTT.